The 4 T cell receptor beta chains presented below share a single source sample, sequenced in a study of T cells in Graves' hyperthyroidism and ophthalmopathy. RNA transcripts were the template for amplifying TCR beta CDR3 regions. First-round RT-PCR of the TCR CDR3 relied on the HTBI primer set. TCRdb fed the multiplex PCR reads into MiXCR, producing one record per CDR3 protein. The repertoire holds around 450,000 distinct CDR3 sequences, more than 15% seen once, with roughly 14% in the top ten. The source material was blood. All receptors come from a woman younger than 35 with Graves' hyperthyroidism.

The chain joins TRBV6-2 or TRBV6-3 to TRBJ2-3; the D is unclear. Trimming removed 7 bases from V and 4 bases from J, with 18 bases in between. The CDR3 covers 15 residues. Per the germline V gene, CDR1 is MNHEY and CDR2 is SVGEGT. The CDR3 DNA sequence: TGTGCCAGCACGGCAGCGCGTTTTTTGTCAGATACGCAGTATTTT. Translating it yields CASTAARFLSDTQYF.

The V and J genes are TRBV5-1 and TRBJ2-7; 7 bases map to TRBD1. Germline CDR1 SGHRS, CDR2 YFSETQ. V lost 3 bases and J lost 3; bases outside the gene matches: 9. The CDR3 consists of 15 residues. CDR3 loop: CASSYLQGPNYEQYF. Written as DNA, the CDR3 is TGCGCCAGCAGCTATCTACAGGGGCCCAACTACGAGCAGTACTTC.

This clonotype was observed at least ten times. The J gene is TRBJ1-1, the V gene TRBV12-3 or TRBV12-4, with D tentatively TRBD1 (5 bases). The CDR3 spans 14 residues. The ends were cut back, 8 bases at V and 6 bases at J, with 19 bases in the middle. The CDR3 nucleotides are TGTGCCAGCGTATCACGGGGGGTAGGCGCTGAAGCTTTCTTT. Protein product: CASVSRGVGAEAFF.

The chain links TRBV2 to TRBJ1-4, with D possibly TRBD1 on 6 matching bases. The CDR3 sequence is 14 residues long. CDR1 and CDR2 from the germline V gene are SNHLY and FYNNEI. Trimming cost V 4 bases and J 4 bases, with 10 bases left between them. This CDR3 is CASSARQVNEKLFF. The CDR3 DNA reads as TGTGCCAGCAGTGCAAGACAGGTTAATGAAAAACTGTTTTTT. Filled out from reference TRBV2 and TRBJ1-4, the complete variable domain reads EPEVTQTPSHQVTQMGQEVILRCVPISNHLYFYWYRQILGQKVEFLVSFYNNEISEKSEIFDDQFSVERPDGSNFTLKIRSTKLEDSAMYFCASSARQVNEKLFFGSGTQLSVL.